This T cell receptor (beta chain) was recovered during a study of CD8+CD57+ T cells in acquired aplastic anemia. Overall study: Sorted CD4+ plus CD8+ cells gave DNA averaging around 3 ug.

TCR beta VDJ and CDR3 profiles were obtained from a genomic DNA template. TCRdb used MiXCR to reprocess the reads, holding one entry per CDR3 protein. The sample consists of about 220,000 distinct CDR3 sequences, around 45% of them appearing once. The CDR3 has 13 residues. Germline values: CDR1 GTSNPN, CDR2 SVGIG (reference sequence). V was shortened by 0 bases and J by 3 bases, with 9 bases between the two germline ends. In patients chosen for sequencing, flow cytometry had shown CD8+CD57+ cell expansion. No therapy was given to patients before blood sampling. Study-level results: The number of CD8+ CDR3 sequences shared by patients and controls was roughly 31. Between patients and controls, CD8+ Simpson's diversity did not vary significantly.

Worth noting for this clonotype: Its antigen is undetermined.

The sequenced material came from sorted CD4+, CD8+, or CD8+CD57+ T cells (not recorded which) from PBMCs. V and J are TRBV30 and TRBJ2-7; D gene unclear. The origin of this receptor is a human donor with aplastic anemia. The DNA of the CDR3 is TGTGCCTGGAGTGTGGGTATTCTCTACGAGCAGTACTTC. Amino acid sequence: CAWSVGILYEQYF.